This T cell receptor beta chain was sequenced during a study of CD8 T cells in Susac syndrome. V was trimmed by 0 bases and J by 1 base, leaving 7 bases between them. Germline V CDR1 and CDR2: SGDLS, YYNGEE. This CDR3 region has 14 residues. This clonotype was counted once. Reverse transcription of about 0.5 to 1 ug RNA was carried out with random hexamers. The amplification used immunoSEQ multiplex PCR on TCR beta CDR3; it spanned 54 Vbeta and 13 Jbeta. MiXCR, applied by TCRdb to the immunoSEQ multiplex PCR reads, yields one record per CDR3 protein. This sample has about 210,000 distinct CDR3 sequences; around 96% occur once, and the top ten carry 0.085% to 0.095%.

The sample was CD4+ T cells from PBMCs. V usage is TRBV9 and J usage is TRBJ1-1; D unresolved. The clonotype originates from a human donor with multiple sclerosis. This chain's CDR3 is CASSVAPENTEAFF. Written as DNA, the CDR3 is TGTGCCAGCAGCGTAGCTCCAGAGAACACTGAAGCTTTCTTT.